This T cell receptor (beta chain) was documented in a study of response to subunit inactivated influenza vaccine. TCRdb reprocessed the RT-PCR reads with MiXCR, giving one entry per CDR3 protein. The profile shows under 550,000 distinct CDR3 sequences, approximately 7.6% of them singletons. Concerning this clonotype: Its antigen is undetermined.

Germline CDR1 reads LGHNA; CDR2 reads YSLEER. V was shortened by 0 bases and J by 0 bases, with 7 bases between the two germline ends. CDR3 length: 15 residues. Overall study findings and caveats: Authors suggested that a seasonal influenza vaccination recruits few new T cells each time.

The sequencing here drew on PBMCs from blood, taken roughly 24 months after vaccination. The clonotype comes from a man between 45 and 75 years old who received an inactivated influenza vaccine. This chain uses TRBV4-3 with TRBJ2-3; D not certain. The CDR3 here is CASSQDVGSTDTQYF. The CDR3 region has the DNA TGCGCCAGCAGCCAAGATGTCGGAAGCACAGATACGCAGTATTTT.